Shown below are 22 T cell receptor beta chains from a single sample sequenced in a study of OX40 agonist ivuxolimab in advanced cancers. Library preparation used the immunoSEQ multiplex PCR assay. The immuneACCESS repertoire file appears here via TCRdb, limited to in-frame rearrangements. These files lack a portion of the clones; in checked studies, under half of the deficit traces to unresolved V genes, and the cause of the others is not known. This sample comprises about 45,000 clones, around 92% of them detected only once. About 15% of the sample comes from the top ten. Sequencing was performed on CD4+ or CD8+ T cells sorted from blood, taken in a trial of the OX40 agonist ivuxolimab. The receptor set was obtained from an adult with an advanced solid tumor such as melanoma, head and neck, liver or kidney cancer.

The chain recombines TRBV11-2 with TRBJ2-7; a weak D match, TRBD2 (5 bases). CDR3 length equals 16 residues. Germline values: CDR1 SGHAT, CDR2 FQNNGV. Trimming removed 5 bases from V and 0 bases from J, with 17 bases in between. The CDR3 loop reads CASSIDRGSYSYEQYF. The CDR3 nucleotides read TGTGCCAGCAGCATCGATCGGGGTAGTTACTCCTACGAGCAGTACTTC.

The chain uses TRBV29-1 and TRBJ2-6; no reliable D call. The CDR3 totals 14 residues. The ends were cut back, 1 base at V and 1 base at J, with 5 bases in the middle. Germline CDR1 reads SQVTM; CDR2 reads ANQGSEA. The chain's CDR3 is CSVEAQSGANVLTF. The CDR3 region has the DNA TGCAGCGTTGAAGCCCAGTCTGGGGCCAACGTCCTGACTTTC.

The V gene is TRBV6-6, the J gene TRBJ2-1; D not certain. Germline V gene data show CDR1 as MNHNY and CDR2 as SVGAGI (reference sequence). This CDR3 is 11 amino acids long. Trimming stripped 3 bases from V and 8 bases from J, with 5 bases between. CDR3 region: CASSYAYEQFF. CDR3 DNA sequence: TGTGCCAGCAGTTATGCGTATGAGCAGTTCTTC.

This clone is labeled as medium-sized (0.01 to 0.1%). The chain employs TRBV29-1 and TRBJ1-1, with a possible D match to TRBD1 (6 bases). The CDR3 covers 14 residues. CDR1 is SQVTM, CDR2 ANQGSEA, per germline. V was pared by 4 bases and J by 5 bases, with 17 bases between. CDR3 residues: CSVVGALPWTEAFF. CDR3 DNA: TGCAGCGTTGTGGGGGCCCTCCCCTGGACTGAAGCTTTCTTT.

CDR3 sequence reads: CASSFLYTNEQFF. The CDR3, as DNA: TGCGCCAGCAGCTTCCTTTATACTAATGAGCAGTTCTTC. The V and J genes are TRBV5-1 and TRBJ2-1; D not certain. Germline CDR1 and CDR2: SGHRS and YFSETQ. Trimming took 2 bases from V and 7 from J, leaving 10 bases between them. The CDR3 has 13 amino acids.

This rearrangement joins TRBV9 to TRBJ1-2; D is possibly TRBD1 (5 bases). V gave up 6 bases and J gave up 8 bases, with 11 bases separating them. The CDR3 totals 11 residues. Germline assignment: CDR1 SGDLS and CDR2 YYNGEE. This CDR3 is CASKRGRGYTF. DNA of the CDR3: TGTGCCAGCAAGAGGGGTCGAGGCTACACCTTC.

The J gene is TRBJ2-3, the V gene TRBV9, with 9 positions matching TRBD1. This CDR3 comprises 14 residues. V shed 2 bases, J shed 4 bases, and the junction held 2 bases outside the gene matches. Germline-derived CDR1 and CDR2 are SGDLS and YYNGEE. CDR3: CASSVRQGADTQYF. The CDR3, as DNA: TGTGCCAGCAGCGTCCGACAGGGGGCAGATACGCAGTATTTT.

The chain recombines TRBV27 with TRBJ2-5; D is unclear. Trimming removed 5 bases at V and 6 bases at J, with 19 bases between. The CDR3 has 15 amino acids. Germline lookup yields CDR1 MNHEY and CDR2 SMNVEV (reference sequence). The CDR3 DNA follows: TGTGCCAGCAGTCACCAGATTAGCCTGCCGCAGACCCAGTACTTC. Residues: CASSHQISLPQTQYF.

This chain links TRBV9 with TRBJ1-2, with 9 nucleotides matching TRBD1. CDR1 is SGDLS, CDR2 YYNGEE, per germline. V trimming: 3 bases; J trimming: 3 bases; junction bases outside the gene matches: 12. The CDR3 has 17 residues. The CDR3 reads CASSAQNRDRADYGYTF. The CDR3, as DNA: TGTGCCAGCAGCGCTCAAAACCGGGACAGGGCCGACTATGGCTACACCTTC.

This clone was counted a few times. The rearrangement joins TRBV25-1 to TRBJ1-1, with a weak D call TRBD1 (6 bases). The germline V gene encodes CDR1 MGHDK and CDR2 SYGVNS. The CDR3 runs to 10 residues. V was cut by 6 bases and J by 8 bases, with 7 bases left in between. CDR3 loop: CASSGQEAFF. In nucleotides, the CDR3 is TGTGCCAGCAGCGGACAGGAAGCTTTCTTT.

The V and J genes are TRBV6-5 and TRBJ1-1; possibly TRBD1 for D (6 bases). The CDR3 spans 12 residues. Between the trimmed V and J ends, which lost 4 bases and 6 bases, there was a span of 9 bases. Germline lookup yields CDR1 MNHEY and CDR2 SVGAGI. The CDR3 loop is CASSLQGAEAFF. CDR3 coding DNA: TGTGCCAGCAGTTTACAGGGTGCTGAAGCTTTCTTT.

The chain carries TRBV27 and TRBJ2-7; the D gene is possibly TRBD2 (5 bases). Germline-derived CDR1 and CDR2 are MNHEY and SMNVEV (reference sequence). Deletions cut 6 bases from V and 7 bases from J, with 16 bases between. CDR3 length equals 13 residues. The CDR3 DNA reads as TGTGCCAGCAGCCCCATAAGGACGGGGGAGCAGTACTTC. Its translation is CASSPIRTGEQYF.

This chain connects TRBV19 to TRBJ1-5, with 7 nucleotides matching TRBD1. Germline CDR1 reads LNHDA; CDR2 reads SQIVND (reference sequence). With 8 bases clipped from V and 3 bases from J, the junction kept 16 bases outside the gene matches. This CDR3 has 17 amino acids. CDR3: CASPYSQQDRNNQPQHF. CDR3 DNA sequence: TGTGCCAGTCCGTACTCCCAGCAGGACAGGAACAATCAGCCCCAGCATTTT. Supplemented by reference TRBV19 and TRBJ1-5, the full variable domain reads DGGITQSPKYLFRKEGQNVTLSCEQNLNHDAMYWYRQDPGQGLRLIYYSQIVNDFQKGDIAEGYSVSREKKESFPLTVTSAQKNPTAFYLCASPYSQQDRNNQPQHFGDGTRLSIL.

The chain links TRBV19 to TRBJ2-1; no clear D. The germline V gene has CDR1 LNHDA and CDR2 SQIVND (reference sequence). The CDR3 totals 12 residues. Trimming shortened V by 3 bases and J by 4 bases, and 4 bases separated the two germline ends. CDR3 in DNA: TGTGCCAGTAGTATGAGATACAATGAGCAGTTCTTC. Its protein is CASSMRYNEQFF.

This chain joins TRBV4-2 and TRBJ2-1; 7 bases are shared with TRBD2. Germline CDR1 reads LGHNA; CDR2 reads YNFKEQ. This CDR3 is 14 amino acids long. With V trimmed by 2 bases and J by 8 bases, 6 bases remained unmatched. The CDR3 DNA reads as TGTGCCAGCAGCCAACGGACTAGTATAGATGAGCAGTTCTTC. Protein product: CASSQRTSIDEQFF.

The chain joins TRBV6-1 to TRBJ2-7; D unclear. Germline V gene lookup returns CDR1 MNHNS and CDR2 SASEGT. Trimming removed 0 bases from V and 3 bases from J, with 15 bases in between. The CDR3 runs 16 residues. This CDR3 reads CASSEALSWSDYEQYF. The CDR3 coding sequence is TGTGCCAGCAGTGAAGCGCTTTCTTGGTCAGACTACGAGCAGTACTTC.

This chain links TRBV6-5 with TRBJ1-1; TRBD1 matches at 8 bases. The V gene's germline CDR1 is MNHEY and CDR2 SVGAGI. V gave up 4 bases and J gave up 8 bases; unmatched junction bases: 12. The CDR3 runs 15 residues. The CDR3 reads CASSSTGTGEPEAFF. The CDR3 nucleotides read TGTGCCAGCAGTTCGACCGGGACAGGAGAACCAGAAGCTTTCTTT.

The V gene is TRBV7-9, the J gene TRBJ2-7; the match to TRBD2 covers 10 bases. The length of the CDR3 is 17 residues. Germline V gene sequence: CDR1 SEHNR, CDR2 FQNEAQ (reference sequence). V dropped 4 bases and J dropped 3; count of bases not matched to a gene: 12. CDR3 amino acids: CASSYERTSGADYEQYF. In DNA, the CDR3 is TGTGCCAGCAGCTACGAACGGACTAGCGGTGCCGACTACGAGCAGTACTTC.

The chain recombines TRBV7-9 with TRBJ1-4, with 7 bases fitting TRBD1. V lost 2 bases and J lost 10; bases outside the gene matches: 1. CDR3 length: 12 residues. The germline V gene has CDR1 SEHNR and CDR2 FQNEAQ (reference sequence). The CDR3 here is CASSLTGAKLFF. CDR3 nucleotide sequence: TGTGCCAGCAGCTTAACAGGGGCAAAACTGTTTTTT.

V gene TRBV4-2 combines with J gene TRBJ2-7; 11 bases agree with TRBD2. The junction had 4 bases not matched to a gene; V was cut back by 2 bases and J by 4 bases. This CDR3 comprises 15 residues. Germline CDR1 reads LGHNA; CDR2 reads YNFKEQ. DNA of the CDR3: TGTGCCAGCAGCCAATCGGGACTAGCGGTGTACGAGCAGTACTTC. The encoded protein is CASSQSGLAVYEQYF.

The chain is built from TRBV7-9 and TRBJ1-1; D ambiguous. This CDR3 contains 13 residues. Trimming removed 2 bases from V and 2 bases from J, with 6 bases in between. The germline V gene has CDR1 SEHNR and CDR2 FQNEAQ (reference sequence). The CDR3 protein is CASSLPPNTEAFF. CDR3 in DNA: TGTGCCAGCAGCTTACCTCCAAACACTGAAGCTTTCTTT.

J is TRBJ2-3 and V is TRBV7-6, with 8 bases lining up with TRBD1. The germline CDR1 and CDR2 sequences are SGHVS and FNYEAQ. Trimming removed 5 bases from V and 6 bases from J; junction bases left unmatched: 4. This CDR3 has 13 residues. Here the CDR3 DNA reads TGTGCCAGCAGCCCGACAGGGGAGGATACGCAGTATTTT. It yields the protein CASSPTGEDTQYF.